These 7 T cell receptor beta chains were sequenced from one sample in a study of blood T cells in healthy people across ages. Primed by a sample-barcoded 5' primer and a J-beta primer mix, a second PCR proceeded for about 6 to 12 cycles. TCRdb called the 5' RACE reads again in MiXCR, with one record for every CDR3 protein. The sample holds around 1,000,000 distinct CDR3 sequences, 20% to 25% seen once. The sample was also linked to a second study, of T cells of mothers and their children.

Material for sequencing was blood. The receptor source for this set is a girl aged 2 to 10 in good health.

In this sample, this clonotype turned up a few times. DNA for the CDR3: TGTGCCAGCAGCCAAAGCGCAATCGACATTCAGTACTTC. This gives the protein CASSQSAIDIQYF. The V and J genes are TRBV4-2 and TRBJ2-4; no reliable D call. The CDR3 loop spans 13 amino acids. V shed 2 bases and J shed 8 bases, with 10 bases lying between them. CDR1 is LGHNA and CDR2 is YNFKEQ in the germline V gene.

In DNA, the CDR3 is TGTGCCAGCAGCTTTGGAGCGGGGGGGGTCCGAGATACGCAGTATTTT. This translates into CASSFGAGGVRDTQYF. This chain connects TRBV11-2 to TRBJ2-3, with 10 bases lining up with TRBD2. The CDR3 is 16 amino acids. V shed 3 bases, J shed 5 bases, and the junction held 8 bases outside the gene matches. The germline V gene has CDR1 SGHAT and CDR2 FQNNGV.

There are a few counts of this clonotype. The chain links TRBV6-5 to TRBJ1-3; no reliable D call. Trimming took off 0 bases at V and 0 bases at J, with 12 bases between the two ends. This CDR3 contains 17 residues. CDR1 and CDR2 from the germline V gene are MNHEY and SVGAGI. In DNA, the CDR3 is TGTGCCAGCAGTTACTCTCGCAGGAGTTTCTCTGGAAACACCATATATTTT. Translating it yields CASSYSRRSFSGNTIYF.

Details on this clonotype: One end of the junction fails to match germline, which may point to a read error. This sequence joins TRBV5-1 and TRBJ2-7, with D maybe TRBD1 (6 bases). Germline CDR1 and CDR2: SGHRS and YFSETQ. CDR3 length equals 16 residues. CDR3 nucleotides: TGCGCCAGTAGCTTGGATGATGGGACAAGCTCCTACGAGCAGTACTTC. Protein: CASSLDDGTSSYEQYF.

The CDR3 DNA is TGTGCCAGCAGCGTGCTACAGGGGGTGGTAAGTGAAGCTTTCTTT. Translating it yields CASSVLQGVVSEAFF. The chain has TRBV7-9 and TRBJ1-1, with 8 bases matching TRBD1. This CDR3 is built from 15 residues. The trim removed 5 bases at V and 7 bases at J, leaving 12 bases unmatched. Germline loops: CDR1 SEHNR, CDR2 FQNEAQ (reference sequence).

The CDR3 is CASSPIGTAYEQYF. The CDR3 nucleotides read TGTGCCAGCAGTCCGATTGGGACTGCCTACGAGCAGTACTTC. This chain connects TRBV28 to TRBJ2-7; weak D call: TRBD2 (6 bases). Trimming took 5 bases from V and 2 from J, leaving 13 bases between them. The CDR3 loop spans 14 amino acids. In germline, CDR1 is MDHEN, CDR2 SYDVKM.

The rearrangement joins TRBV20-1 to TRBJ2-5; 7 nucleotides match TRBD1. Germline trimming cut 3 bases from V and 5 bases from J; bases unmatched to any gene: 18. The CDR3 covers 17 residues. Germline CDR1 and CDR2: DFQATT and SNEGSKA (reference sequence). The CDR3 DNA reads TGCAGTGCTAGCGCTACTTCTAGACCGAAGGGGGCGGAGACCCAGTACTTC. Translated: CSASATSRPKGAETQYF.